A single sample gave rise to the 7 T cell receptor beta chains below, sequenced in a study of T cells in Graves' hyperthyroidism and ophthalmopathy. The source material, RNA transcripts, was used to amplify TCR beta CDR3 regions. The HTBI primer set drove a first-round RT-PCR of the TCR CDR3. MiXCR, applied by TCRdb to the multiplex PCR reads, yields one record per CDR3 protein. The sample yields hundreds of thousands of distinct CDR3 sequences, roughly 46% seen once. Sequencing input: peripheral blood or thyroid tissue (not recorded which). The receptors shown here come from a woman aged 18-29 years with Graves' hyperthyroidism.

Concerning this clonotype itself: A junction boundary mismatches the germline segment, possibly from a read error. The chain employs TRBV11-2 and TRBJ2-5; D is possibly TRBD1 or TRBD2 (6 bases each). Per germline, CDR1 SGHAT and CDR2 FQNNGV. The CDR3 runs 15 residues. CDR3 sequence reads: CASSLEGQRAETQYF. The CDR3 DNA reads TGCGCCAGCAGCTTGGAGGGACAAAGAGCGGAGACCCAGTACTTC.

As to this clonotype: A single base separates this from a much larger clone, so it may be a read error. CDR3: CASSMDSLNAEAFF. DNA for the CDR3: TGTGCCAGCAGCATGGACAGTCTGAACGCTGAAGCTTTCTTT. The chain recombines TRBV11-1 with TRBJ1-1; possibly TRBD1 for D (6 bases). The CDR3 covers 14 residues. In germline, CDR1 is SGHAT, CDR2 FQDESV (reference sequence).

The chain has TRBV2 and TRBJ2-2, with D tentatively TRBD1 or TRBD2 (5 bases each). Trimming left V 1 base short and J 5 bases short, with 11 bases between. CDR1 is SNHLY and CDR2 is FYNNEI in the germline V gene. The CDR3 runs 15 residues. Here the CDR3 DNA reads TGTGCCAGCAGTGAAGGGGCAGGGAGAACCGGGGAGCTGTTTTTT. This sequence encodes CASSEGAGRTGELFF.

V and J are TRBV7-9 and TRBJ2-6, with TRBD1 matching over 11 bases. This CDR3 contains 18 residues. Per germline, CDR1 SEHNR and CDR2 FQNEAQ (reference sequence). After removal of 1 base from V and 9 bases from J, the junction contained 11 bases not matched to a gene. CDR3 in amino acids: CASSLDTPGQGGDNVLTF. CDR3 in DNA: TGTGCCAGCAGCTTAGACACCCCGGGACAGGGGGGTGACAACGTCCTGACTTTC. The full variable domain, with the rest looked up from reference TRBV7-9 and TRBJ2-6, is DTGVSQNPRHKITKRGQNVTFRCDPISEHNRLYWYRQTLGQGPEFLTYFQNEAQLEKSRLLSDRFSAERPKGSFSTLEIQRTEQGDSAMYLCASSLDTPGQGGDNVLTFGAGSRLTVL.

The DNA of the CDR3 is TGTGCCAGCAGTGAAGCTGCGCGGTGGGTATACGAGCAGTACTTC. Protein sequence: CASSEAARWVYEQYF. This chain connects TRBV2 to TRBJ2-7; D is ambiguous. V gave up 0 bases and J gave up 4 bases, with 13 bases separating them. The CDR3 runs to 15 residues. CDR1 and CDR2 (germline): SNHLY, FYNNEI.

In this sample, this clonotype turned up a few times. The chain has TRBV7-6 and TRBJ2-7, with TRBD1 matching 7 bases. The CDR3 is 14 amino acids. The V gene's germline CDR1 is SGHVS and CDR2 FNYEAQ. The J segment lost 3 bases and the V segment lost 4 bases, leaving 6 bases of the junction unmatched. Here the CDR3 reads CASSSPDRDYEQYF. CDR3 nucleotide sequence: TGTGCCAGCAGCTCCCCCGACAGGGACTACGAGCAGTACTTC.

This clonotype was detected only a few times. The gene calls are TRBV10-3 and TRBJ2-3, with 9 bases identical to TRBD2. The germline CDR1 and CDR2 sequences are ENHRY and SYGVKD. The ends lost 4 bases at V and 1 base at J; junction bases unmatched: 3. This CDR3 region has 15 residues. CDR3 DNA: TGTGCCATCAGTGCTAGCGGGATCCGCACAGATACGCAGTATTTT. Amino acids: CAISASGIRTDTQYF.